This T cell receptor (beta chain) was captured by sequencing in a study of CD8 T cells in ankylosing spondylitis. Study findings and constraints: Reportedly, matched ankylosing spondylitis synovial fluid was significantly enriched for disease-linked clones. In ankylosing spondylitis blood, a motif of roughly eight highly homologous TCR beta variants appeared characteristic. Disease-associated clonotypes exhibited CD8+ identity and were relatively infrequent in peripheral blood.

Only a few counts were recorded for this clonotype. What it binds is not known. Each CDR3 protein gets one entry after TCRdb re-called the 5' RACE reads with MiXCR. This sample has more than 250,000 distinct CDR3 sequences, with approximately 8.2% found just once. V gave up 5 bases and J gave up 1 base, with 11 bases separating them. Per the germline V gene, CDR1 is MNHEY and CDR2 is SMNVEV (reference sequence). CDR3 length: 14 residues. The chain has TRBV27 and TRBJ2-5; D is possibly TRBD1 (6 bases). The sequencing input was blood, either unsorted or a sorted T cell fraction (not recorded which). The source of this sequence is a male donor with ankylosing spondylitis. In DNA, the CDR3 is TGTGCCAGCAGTCCTGGACAGTTCCAAGAGACCCAGTACTTC. Its translation is CASSPGQFQETQYF.